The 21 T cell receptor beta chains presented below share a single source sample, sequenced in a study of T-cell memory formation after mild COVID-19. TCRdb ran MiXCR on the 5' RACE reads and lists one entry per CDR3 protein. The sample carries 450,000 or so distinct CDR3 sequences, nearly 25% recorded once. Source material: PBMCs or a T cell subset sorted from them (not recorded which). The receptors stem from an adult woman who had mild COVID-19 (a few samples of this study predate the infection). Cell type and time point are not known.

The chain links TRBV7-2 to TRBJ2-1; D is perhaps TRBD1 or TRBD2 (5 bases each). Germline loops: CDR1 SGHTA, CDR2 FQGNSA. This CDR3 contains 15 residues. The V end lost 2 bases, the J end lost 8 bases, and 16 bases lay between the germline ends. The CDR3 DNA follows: TGTGCCAGCAGCTTATCGTGGGGCGGGCCTGATGAGCAGTTCTTC. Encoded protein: CASSLSWGGPDEQFF.

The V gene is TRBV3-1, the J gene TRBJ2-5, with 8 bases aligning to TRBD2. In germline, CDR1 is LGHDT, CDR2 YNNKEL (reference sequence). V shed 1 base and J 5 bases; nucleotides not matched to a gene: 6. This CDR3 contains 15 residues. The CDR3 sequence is CASSQGERGYETQYF. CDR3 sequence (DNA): TGTGCCAGCAGCCAAGGAGAGCGGGGGTACGAGACCCAGTACTTC.

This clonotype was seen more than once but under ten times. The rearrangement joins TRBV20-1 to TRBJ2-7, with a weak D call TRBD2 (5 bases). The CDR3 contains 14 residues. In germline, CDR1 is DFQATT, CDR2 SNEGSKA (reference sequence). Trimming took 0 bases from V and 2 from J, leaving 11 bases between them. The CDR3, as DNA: TGCAGTGCTAGAGATCTGGACTTTGCCTACGAGCAGTACTTC. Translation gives CSARDLDFAYEQYF.

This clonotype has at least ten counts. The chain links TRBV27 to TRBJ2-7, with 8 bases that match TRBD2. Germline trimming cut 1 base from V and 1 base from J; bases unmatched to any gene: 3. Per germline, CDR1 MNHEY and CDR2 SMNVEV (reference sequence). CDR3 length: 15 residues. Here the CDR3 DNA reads TGTGCCAGCAGTTTATTAGCGGGGTCTTCCTACGAGCAGTACTTC. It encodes CASSLLAGSSYEQYF.

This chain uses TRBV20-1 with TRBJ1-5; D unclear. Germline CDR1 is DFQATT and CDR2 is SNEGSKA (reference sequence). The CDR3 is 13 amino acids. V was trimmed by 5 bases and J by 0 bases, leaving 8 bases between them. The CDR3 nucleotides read TGCAGTGCTCCCGCGGGTAGCAATCAGCCCCAGCATTTT. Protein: CSAPAGSNQPQHF.

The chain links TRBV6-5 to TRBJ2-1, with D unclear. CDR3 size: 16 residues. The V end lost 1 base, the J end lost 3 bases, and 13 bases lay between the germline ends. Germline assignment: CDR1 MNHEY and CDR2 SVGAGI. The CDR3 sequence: CASSYLSQTLYNEQFF. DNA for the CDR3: TGTGCCAGCAGTTACTTATCGCAGACGCTCTACAATGAGCAGTTCTTC.

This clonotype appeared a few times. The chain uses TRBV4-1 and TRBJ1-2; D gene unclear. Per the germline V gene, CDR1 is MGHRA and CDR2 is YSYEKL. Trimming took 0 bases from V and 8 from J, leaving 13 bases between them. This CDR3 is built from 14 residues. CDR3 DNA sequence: TGCGCCAGCAGCCAAGACCGGATAACGGAAGGCTACACCTTC. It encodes CASSQDRITEGYTF.

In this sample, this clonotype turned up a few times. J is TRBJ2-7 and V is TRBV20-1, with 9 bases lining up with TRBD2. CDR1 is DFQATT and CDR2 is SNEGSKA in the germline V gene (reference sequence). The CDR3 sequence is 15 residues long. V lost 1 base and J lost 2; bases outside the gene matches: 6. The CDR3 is CSARASGRSPYEQYF. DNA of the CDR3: TGCAGTGCTAGAGCGAGCGGGAGGTCCCCCTACGAGCAGTACTTC.

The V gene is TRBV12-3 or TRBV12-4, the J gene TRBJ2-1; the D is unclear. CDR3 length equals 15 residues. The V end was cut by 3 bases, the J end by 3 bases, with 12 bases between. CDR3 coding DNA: TGTGCCAGCAGTTTTAAAGGCGGAAACTACAATGAGCAGTTCTTC. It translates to CASSFKGGNYNEQFF.

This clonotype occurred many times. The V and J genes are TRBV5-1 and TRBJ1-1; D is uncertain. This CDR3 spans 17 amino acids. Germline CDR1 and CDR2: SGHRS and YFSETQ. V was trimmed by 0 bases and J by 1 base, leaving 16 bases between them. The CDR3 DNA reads TGCGCCAGCAGCTTGGACCCCGGAGCTGGGCAGAACACTGAAGCTTTCTTT. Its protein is CASSLDPGAGQNTEAFF.

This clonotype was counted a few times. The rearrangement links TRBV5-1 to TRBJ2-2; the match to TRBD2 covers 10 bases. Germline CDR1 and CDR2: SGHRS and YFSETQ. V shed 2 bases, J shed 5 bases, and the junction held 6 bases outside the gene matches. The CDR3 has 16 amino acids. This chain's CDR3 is CASSLVAGGGTGELFF. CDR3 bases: TGCGCCAGCAGCTTAGTAGCGGGAGGCGGTACCGGGGAGCTGTTTTTT.

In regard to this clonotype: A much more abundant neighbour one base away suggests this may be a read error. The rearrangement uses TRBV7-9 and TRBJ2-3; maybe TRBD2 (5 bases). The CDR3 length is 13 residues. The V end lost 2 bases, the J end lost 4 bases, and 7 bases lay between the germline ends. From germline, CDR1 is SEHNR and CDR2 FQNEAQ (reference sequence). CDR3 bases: TGTGCCAGCAGCTTAATTAGCGCAGATACGCAGTATTTT. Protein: CASSLISADTQYF.

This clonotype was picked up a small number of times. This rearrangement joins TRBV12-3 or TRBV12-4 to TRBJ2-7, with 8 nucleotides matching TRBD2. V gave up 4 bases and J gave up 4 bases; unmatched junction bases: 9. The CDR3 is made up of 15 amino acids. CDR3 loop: CASSSAMREAYEQYF. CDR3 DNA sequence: TGTGCCAGCAGTTCCGCTATGCGGGAGGCATACGAGCAGTACTTC.

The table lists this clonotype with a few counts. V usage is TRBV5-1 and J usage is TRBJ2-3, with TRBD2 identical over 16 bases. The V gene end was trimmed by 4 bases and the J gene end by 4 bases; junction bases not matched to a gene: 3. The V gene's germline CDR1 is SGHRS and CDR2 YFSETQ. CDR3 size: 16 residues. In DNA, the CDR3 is TGCGCCAGCAGCACCGGGACTAGCGGGGGGGCAGATACGCAGTATTTT. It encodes CASSTGTSGGADTQYF. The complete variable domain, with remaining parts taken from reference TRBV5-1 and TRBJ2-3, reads KAGVTQTPRYLIKTRGQQVTLSCSPISGHRSVSWYQQTPGQGLQFLFEYFSETQRNKGNFPGRFSGRQFSNSRSEMNVSTLELGDSALYLCASSTGTSGGADTQYFGPGTRLTVL.

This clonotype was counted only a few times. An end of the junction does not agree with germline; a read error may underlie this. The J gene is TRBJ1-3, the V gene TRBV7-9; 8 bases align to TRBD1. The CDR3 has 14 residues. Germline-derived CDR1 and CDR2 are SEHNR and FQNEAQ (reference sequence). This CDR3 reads CASSDRDRPGAIDF. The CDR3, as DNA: TGTGCCAGCAGCGACCGGGACAGGCCCGGGGCGATAGATTTT.

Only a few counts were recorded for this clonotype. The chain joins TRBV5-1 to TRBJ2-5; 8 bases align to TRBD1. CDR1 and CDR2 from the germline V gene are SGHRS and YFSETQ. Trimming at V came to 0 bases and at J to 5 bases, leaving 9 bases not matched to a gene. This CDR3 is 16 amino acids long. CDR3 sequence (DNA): TGCGCCAGCAGCTTGGGGGGTACAGGGGGTATGGAGACCCAGTACTTC. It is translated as CASSLGGTGGMETQYF.

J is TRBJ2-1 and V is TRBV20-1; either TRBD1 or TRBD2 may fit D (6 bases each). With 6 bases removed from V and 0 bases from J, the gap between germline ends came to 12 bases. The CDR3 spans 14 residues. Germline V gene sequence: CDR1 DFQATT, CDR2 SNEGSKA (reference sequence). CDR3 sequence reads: CSAGGGNSYNEQFF. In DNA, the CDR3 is TGCAGTGCAGGAGGGGGGAACTCCTACAATGAGCAGTTCTTC.

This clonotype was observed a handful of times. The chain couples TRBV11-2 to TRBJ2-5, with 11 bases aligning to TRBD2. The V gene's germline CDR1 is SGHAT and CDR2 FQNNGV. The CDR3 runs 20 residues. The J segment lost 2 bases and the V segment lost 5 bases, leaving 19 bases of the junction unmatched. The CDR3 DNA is TGTGCCAGCAGCCCCAGACCCGCACTACTAGCGGGAGCTCCGCAAGAGACCCAGTACTTC. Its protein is CASSPRPALLAGAPQETQYF.

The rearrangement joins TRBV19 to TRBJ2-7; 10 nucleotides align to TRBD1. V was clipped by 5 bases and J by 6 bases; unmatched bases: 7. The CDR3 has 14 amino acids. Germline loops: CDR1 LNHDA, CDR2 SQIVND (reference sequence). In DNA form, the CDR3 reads TGTGCCAGTAGTTGGGGGACAGGGGAGGCCGAGCAGTACTTC. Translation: CASSWGTGEAEQYF.

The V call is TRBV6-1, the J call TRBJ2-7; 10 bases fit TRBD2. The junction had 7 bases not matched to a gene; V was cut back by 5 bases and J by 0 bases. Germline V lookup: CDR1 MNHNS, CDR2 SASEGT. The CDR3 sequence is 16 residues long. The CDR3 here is CASSPISGGSSYEQYF. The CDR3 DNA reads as TGTGCCAGCAGTCCTATTAGCGGGGGGAGCTCCTACGAGCAGTACTTC.

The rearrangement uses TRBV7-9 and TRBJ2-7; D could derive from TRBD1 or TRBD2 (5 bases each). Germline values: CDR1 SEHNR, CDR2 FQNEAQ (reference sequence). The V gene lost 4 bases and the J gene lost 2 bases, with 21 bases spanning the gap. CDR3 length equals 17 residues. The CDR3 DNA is TGTGCCAGCAGCTCCCGATCTCGGGACCACCTCGCCTACGAGCAGTACTTC. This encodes CASSSRSRDHLAYEQYF.